In this sample, the clone carrying this T cell receptor beta chain turned up many times. TCRdb used MiXCR to reprocess the RACE reads, holding one entry per CDR3 protein. The table includes more than 80,000 distinct CDR3 sequences, 8.5% to 12% detected once. This sample was included in a study of human T cells and chemical hapten exposure. The sample's time point: patch test 2, 6 weeks after DPC sensitization. The treatment: therapeutic diphenylcyclopropenone sensitization with weekly scalp DPC. This CDR3 has 13 residues. Trimming took 1 base from V and 5 from J, leaving 6 bases between them. From germline, CDR1 is SGHTA and CDR2 FQGNSA.

This TCR was recovered from a woman between 50 and 59 years old with alopecia areata. Some clones in this sample may be carry-over from other donors' samples. J is TRBJ2-4 and V is TRBV7-2, with D possibly being TRBD1 (5 bases). The source was whole blood, collected in connection with sensitization to the hapten diphenylcyclopropenone (DPC). The CDR3 loop is CASSLGRENIQYF. The CDR3 DNA reads as TGTGCCAGCAGCTTAGGCAGGGAAAACATTCAGTACTTC.